This TCR beta chain was found in a study of cytomegalovirus exposure and HLA in healthy donors. The wider study: Early released data comprised around 79 million unique TCRs from HLA-typed donors.

The PCR used 60 Vbeta and 13 Jbeta primers. TCRdb's copy holds only in-frame clones and misses some; the assay was immunoSEQ multiplex PCR. The table lists around 160,000 clones, 77% of them singletons, with approximately 2.4% in the top ten. Points on this clone: What it recognizes is unknown.

Study observations and caveats: It was taken for granted in presence/absence analyses that sequencing depth across donors was roughly uniform.

Sequencing was performed on PBMCs. The origin of this receptor is a woman in her forties in good health and CMV-seropositive.

CDR3 nucleotides: TGTGCCAGCAGCTTTTCCCGGGTTTCCGACAATGAGCAGTTCTTC. Amino acid sequence: CASSFSRVSDNEQFF. This sequence joins TRBV7-9 and TRBJ2-1; D gene uncertain. Germline V lookup: CDR1 SEHNR, CDR2 FQNEAQ (reference sequence). V was trimmed by 3 bases and J by 5 bases, leaving 14 bases between them. This CDR3 contains 15 residues.